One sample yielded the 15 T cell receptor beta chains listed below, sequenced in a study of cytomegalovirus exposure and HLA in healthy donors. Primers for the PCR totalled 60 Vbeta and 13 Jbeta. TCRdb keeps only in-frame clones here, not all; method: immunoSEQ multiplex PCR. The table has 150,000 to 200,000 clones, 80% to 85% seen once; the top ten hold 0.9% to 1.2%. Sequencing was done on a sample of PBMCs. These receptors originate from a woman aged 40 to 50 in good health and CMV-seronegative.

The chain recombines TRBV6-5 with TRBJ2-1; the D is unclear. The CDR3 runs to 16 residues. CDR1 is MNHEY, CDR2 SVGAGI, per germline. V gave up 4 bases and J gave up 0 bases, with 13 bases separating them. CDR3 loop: CASSFSLLSSYNEQFF. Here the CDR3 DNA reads TGTGCCAGCAGTTTCTCTTTATTGAGCTCCTACAATGAGCAGTTCTTC.

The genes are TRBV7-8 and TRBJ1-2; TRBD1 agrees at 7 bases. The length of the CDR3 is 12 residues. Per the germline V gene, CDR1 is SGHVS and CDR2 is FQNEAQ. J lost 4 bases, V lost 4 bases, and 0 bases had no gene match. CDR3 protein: CASSWDSYGYTF. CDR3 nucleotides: TGTGCCAGCAGCTGGGACAGCTATGGCTACACCTTC.

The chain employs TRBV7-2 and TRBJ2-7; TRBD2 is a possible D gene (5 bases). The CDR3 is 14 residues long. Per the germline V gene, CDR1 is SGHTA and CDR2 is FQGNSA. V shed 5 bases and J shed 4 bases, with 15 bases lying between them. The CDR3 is CASSPPNEGYEQYF. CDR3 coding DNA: TGTGCCAGCAGCCCTCCAAACGAGGGTTACGAGCAGTACTTC.

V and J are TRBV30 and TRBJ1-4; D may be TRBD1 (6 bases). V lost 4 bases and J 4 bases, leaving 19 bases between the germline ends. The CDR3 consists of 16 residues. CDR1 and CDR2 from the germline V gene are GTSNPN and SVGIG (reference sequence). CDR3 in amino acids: CAWKGPGAELNEKLFF. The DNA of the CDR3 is TGTGCCTGGAAGGGTCCAGGGGCCGAACTTAATGAAAAACTGTTTTTT.

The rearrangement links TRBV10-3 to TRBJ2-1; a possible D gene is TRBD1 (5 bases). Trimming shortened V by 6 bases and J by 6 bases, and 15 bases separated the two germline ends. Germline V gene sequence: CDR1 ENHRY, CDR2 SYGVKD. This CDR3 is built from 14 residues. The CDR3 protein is CAIRSDSNTNEQFF. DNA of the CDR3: TGTGCCATCAGATCCGACAGCAATACCAATGAGCAGTTCTTC.

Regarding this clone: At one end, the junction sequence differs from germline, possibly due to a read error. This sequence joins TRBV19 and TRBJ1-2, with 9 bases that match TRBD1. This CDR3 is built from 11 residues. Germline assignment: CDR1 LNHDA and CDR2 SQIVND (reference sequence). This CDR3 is CAGQGEDGYTF. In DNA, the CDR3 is TGCGCGGGACAGGGAGAAGATGGCTACACCTTC.

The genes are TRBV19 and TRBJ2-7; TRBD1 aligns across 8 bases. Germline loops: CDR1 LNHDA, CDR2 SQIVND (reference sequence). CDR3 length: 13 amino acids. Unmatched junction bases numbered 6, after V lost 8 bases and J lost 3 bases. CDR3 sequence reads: CASGGQEVYEQYV. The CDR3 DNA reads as TGTGCCAGTGGGGGACAGGAGGTCTACGAGCAGTACGTC.

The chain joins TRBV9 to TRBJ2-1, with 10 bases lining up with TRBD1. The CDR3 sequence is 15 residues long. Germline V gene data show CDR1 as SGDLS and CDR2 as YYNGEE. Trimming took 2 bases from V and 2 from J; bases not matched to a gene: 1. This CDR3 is CASSVGTGAYNEQFF. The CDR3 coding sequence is TGTGCCAGCAGCGTCGGGACAGGGGCCTACAATGAGCAGTTCTTC.

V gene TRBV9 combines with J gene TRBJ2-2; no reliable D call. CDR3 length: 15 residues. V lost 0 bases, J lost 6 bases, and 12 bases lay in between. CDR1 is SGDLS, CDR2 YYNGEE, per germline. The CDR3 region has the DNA TGTGCCAGCAGCGTAGGGAACAGCCCCCCCGGGGAGCTGTTTTTT. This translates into CASSVGNSPPGELFF. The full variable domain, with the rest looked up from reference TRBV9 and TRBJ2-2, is DSGVTQTPKHLITATGQRVTLRCSPRSGDLSVYWYQQSLDQGLQFLIQYYNGEERAKGNILERFSAQQFPDLHSELNLSSLELGDSALYFCASSVGNSPPGELFFGEGSRLTVL.

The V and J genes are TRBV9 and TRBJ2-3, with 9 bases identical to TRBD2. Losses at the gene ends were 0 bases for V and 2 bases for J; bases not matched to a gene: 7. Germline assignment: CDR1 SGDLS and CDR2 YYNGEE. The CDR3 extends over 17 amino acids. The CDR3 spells CASSVGGSGGITDTQYF. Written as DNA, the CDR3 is TGTGCCAGCAGCGTAGGCGGTAGCGGGGGCATCACAGATACGCAGTATTTT.

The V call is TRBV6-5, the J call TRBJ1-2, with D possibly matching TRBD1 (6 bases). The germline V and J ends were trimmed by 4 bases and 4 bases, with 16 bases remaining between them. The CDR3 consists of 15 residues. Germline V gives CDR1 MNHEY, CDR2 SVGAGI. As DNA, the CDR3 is TGTGCCAGCAGTTTCCATTCAGGGGTAGGCTATGGCTACACCTTC. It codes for CASSFHSGVGYGYTF.

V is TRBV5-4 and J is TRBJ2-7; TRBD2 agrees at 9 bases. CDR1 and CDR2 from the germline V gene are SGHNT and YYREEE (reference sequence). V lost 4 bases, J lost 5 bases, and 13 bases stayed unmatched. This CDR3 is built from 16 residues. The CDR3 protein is CASSPRDAGGIDEQYF. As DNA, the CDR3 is TGTGCCAGCAGCCCGAGAGACGCGGGAGGGATCGACGAGCAGTACTTC.

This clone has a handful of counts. CDR3 bases: TGTGCCAGCAGCTTTGAGGGCGGGAGGGCCCATGAGCAGTTCTTC. It yields the protein CASSFEGGRAHEQFF. V and J are TRBV7-3 and TRBJ2-1, with 9 positions matching TRBD2. The CDR3 sequence is 15 residues long. Germline assignment: CDR1 SGHTA and CDR2 FQGTGA. Trimming took 3 bases from V and 8 from J; bases not matched to a gene: 8.

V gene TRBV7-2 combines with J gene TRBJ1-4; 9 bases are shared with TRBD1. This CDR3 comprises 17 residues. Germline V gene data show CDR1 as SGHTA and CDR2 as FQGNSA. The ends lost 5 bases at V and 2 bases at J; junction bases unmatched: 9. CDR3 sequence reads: CASSPKYGQGTNEKLFF. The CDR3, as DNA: TGTGCCAGCAGCCCAAAATACGGACAGGGGACTAATGAAAAACTGTTTTTT.

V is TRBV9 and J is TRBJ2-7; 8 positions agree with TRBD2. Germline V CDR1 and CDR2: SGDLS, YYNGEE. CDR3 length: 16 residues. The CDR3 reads CEILRGREEWSYEQYV. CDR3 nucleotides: TGTGAGATTCTCAGAGGGCGGGAGGAATGGTCCTACGAGCAGTACGTC.